The entry below describes one TCR beta chain. The antigen remains unidentified. These data belong to a study of cytomegalovirus exposure and HLA in healthy donors. General study results and limits: A later analysis linked a missense variant in DCLRE1C to the trimming of TCR beta V and J genes.

Primers: 60 Vbeta forward and 13 Jbeta reverse. Generated by immunoSEQ multiplex PCR, the TCRdb table keeps only in-frame clones and is missing some. Of over 150,000 clones listed, 70% to 80% are singletons. The CDR3 sequence is 15 residues long. Unmatched junction bases numbered 4, after V lost 4 bases and J lost 2 bases. The germline V gene has CDR1 ENHRY and CDR2 SYGVKD. Regarding donors, all were healthy bone marrow donors. V and J are TRBV10-3 and TRBJ1-4, with 7 positions matching TRBD1. This TCR came from a middle-aged woman in good health and CMV-seronegative. Input material: PBMCs. The DNA for the CDR3 is TGTGCCATCAGTGGAGGGGGCGTCACTAATGAAAAACTGTTTTTT. It specifies CAISGGGVTNEKLFF.